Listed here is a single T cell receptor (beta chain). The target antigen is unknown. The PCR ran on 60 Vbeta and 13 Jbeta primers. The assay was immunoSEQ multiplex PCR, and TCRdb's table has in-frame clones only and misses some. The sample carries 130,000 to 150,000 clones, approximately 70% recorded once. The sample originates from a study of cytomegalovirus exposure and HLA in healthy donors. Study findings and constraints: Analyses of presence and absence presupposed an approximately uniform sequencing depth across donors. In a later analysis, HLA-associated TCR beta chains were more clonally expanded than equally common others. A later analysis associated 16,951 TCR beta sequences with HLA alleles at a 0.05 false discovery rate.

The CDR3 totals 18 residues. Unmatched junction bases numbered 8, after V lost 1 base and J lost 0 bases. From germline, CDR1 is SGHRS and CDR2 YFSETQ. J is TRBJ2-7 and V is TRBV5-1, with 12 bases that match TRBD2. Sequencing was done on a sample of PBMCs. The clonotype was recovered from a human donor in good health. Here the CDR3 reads CASSLSASGRGSSYEQYF. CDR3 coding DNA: TGCGCCAGCAGCTTGTCCGCTAGCGGGAGGGGAAGCTCCTACGAGCAGTACTTC.